One and the same sample provided the 20 T cell receptor beta chains below, sequenced in a study of technical replicates of blood from several donors. Profiling relied on immunoSEQ multiplex PCR, and the TCRdb table lists in-frame clones only, not all of them. The profile shows about 75,000 clones, around 92% of them singletons. Source material: T cells isolated from PBMCs. Receptors originate from a human donor in good health. Some clones in this sample may be carry-over from other donors' samples.

CDR3 bases: TGTGCCAGCAGCTCGACTTCACGGCCCGAGCAGTACTTC. Amino acid sequence: CASSSTSRPEQYF. This chain joins TRBV5-4 and TRBJ2-7; D not resolved. The CDR3 is made up of 13 amino acids. The ends were cut back, 3 bases at V and 6 bases at J, with 13 bases in the middle. Germline CDR1 SGHNT, CDR2 YYREEE (reference sequence). Full variable domain (remainder filled in from reference TRBV5-4 and TRBJ2-7): ETGVTQSPTHLIKTRGQQVTLRCSSQSGHNTVSWYQQALGQGPQFIFQYYREEENGRGNFPPRFSGLQFPNYSSELNVNALELDDSALYLCASSSTSRPEQYFGPGTRLTVT.

The chain employs TRBV27 and TRBJ2-1; 10 bases align to TRBD2. Germline lookup yields CDR1 MNHEY and CDR2 SMNVEV (reference sequence). The CDR3 is 17 residues long. Trimming at V came to 7 bases and at J to 1 base, leaving 10 bases not matched to a gene. CDR3 bases: TGTGCCAGCACTCATAACGCACTAGCGGGGTCCTACAATGAGCAGTTCTTC. Its translation is CASTHNALAGSYNEQFF.

The rearrangement links TRBV13 to TRBJ2-1; 10 positions match TRBD2. Germline assignment: CDR1 PRHDT and CDR2 FYEKMQ (reference sequence). The CDR3 is 18 amino acids. The trim removed 5 bases at V and 5 bases at J, leaving 15 bases unmatched. For the CDR3, the DNA is TGTGCCAGCAGCATTGAGGGGGCTTGGACTAGCGGCGACAATGAGCAGTTCTTC. Its translation: CASSIEGAWTSGDNEQFF.

The rearrangement links TRBV7-3 to TRBJ2-1; 7 bases fit TRBD2. Trimming removed 6 bases from V and 4 bases from J; junction bases left unmatched: 9. The CDR3 length is 15 residues. Germline loops: CDR1 SGHTA, CDR2 FQGTGA. CDR3 sequence: CASSSGSGVYNEQFF. The CDR3 DNA reads TGTGCCAGCAGTTCAGGCAGCGGGGTATACAATGAGCAGTTCTTC.

The chain recombines TRBV5-6 with TRBJ1-1; D unresolved. The ends were cut back, 3 bases at V and 0 bases at J, with 15 bases in the middle. Per germline, CDR1 SGHDT and CDR2 YYEEEE. The CDR3 totals 16 residues. CDR3: CASSSRPSRVNTEAFF. The CDR3 coding sequence is TGTGCCAGCAGCTCGCGACCGTCCCGGGTGAACACTGAAGCTTTCTTT.

The chain carries TRBV5-8 and TRBJ2-1, with 9 bases lining up with TRBD1. Germline lookup yields CDR1 SGHTS and CDR2 YDEGEE. The V gene end was trimmed by 5 bases and the J gene end by 6 bases; junction bases not matched to a gene: 12. The CDR3 is 16 amino acids. CDR3 sequence reads: CASRPRGTGIRNEQFF. The DNA of the CDR3 is TGTGCCAGCAGGCCACGTGGGACAGGGATTCGCAATGAGCAGTTCTTC.

This clone was observed once. V usage is TRBV5-1 and J usage is TRBJ1-6, with 7 nucleotides matching TRBD1. CDR1 is SGHRS, CDR2 YFSETQ, per germline. Unmatched junction bases numbered 2, after V lost 2 bases and J lost 0 bases. This CDR3 spans 16 amino acids. Here the CDR3 DNA reads TGCGCCAGCAGCTTAGGACAGGACTCCTATAATTCACCCCTCCACTTT. Protein sequence: CASSLGQDSYNSPLHF.

The chain uses TRBV27 and TRBJ2-7; 10 positions agree with TRBD1. The V gene end was trimmed by 5 bases and the J gene end by 3 bases; junction bases not matched to a gene: 13. This CDR3 spans 17 amino acids. Germline V lookup: CDR1 MNHEY, CDR2 SMNVEV (reference sequence). The DNA for the CDR3 is TGTGCCAGCAGTCCGACAGGGGGCAGTTTGCACGGCTACGAGCAGTACTTC. This encodes CASSPTGGSLHGYEQYF.

V is TRBV9 and J is TRBJ2-7; 10 bases match TRBD1. V lost 3 bases to trimming and J lost 3 bases; unmatched junction nucleotides: 3. The germline gives CDR1 SGDLS, CDR2 YYNGEE. The CDR3 loop spans 14 amino acids. CDR3 sequence reads: CASSGDRGGYEQYF. The CDR3 nucleotides read TGTGCCAGCAGCGGGGACAGGGGCGGCTACGAGCAGTACTTC.

The chain recombines TRBV14 with TRBJ1-2; D uncertain. Trimming pared 4 bases from V and 12 bases from J, leaving 15 bases between. The V gene's germline CDR1 is SGHDN and CDR2 FVKESK. This CDR3 spans 12 amino acids. The CDR3 nucleotides read TGTGCCAGCAGCCTCGGTGGCCGGGTACACACCTTC. Translation: CASSLGGRVHTF.

The chain combines TRBV5-5 with TRBJ2-7; TRBD2 is a possible D gene (6 bases). This CDR3 is 16 amino acids long. Looked up from germline, CDR1 is SGHKS and CDR2 is YYEKEE (reference sequence). Trimming removed 0 bases at V and 2 bases at J, with 15 bases between. The CDR3 DNA is TGTGCCAGCAGCTTGGTTTGGGGGGAGTTACCCTACGAGCAGTACTTC. Encoded protein: CASSLVWGELPYEQYF.

The chain combines TRBV30 with TRBJ1-1; 9 bases are shared with TRBD1. The ends lost 5 bases at V and 3 bases at J; junction bases unmatched: 4. Germline V gene data show CDR1 as GTSNPN and CDR2 as SVGIG (reference sequence). The CDR3 length is 13 residues. The CDR3 protein is CAWGTGGYTEAFF. In DNA form, the CDR3 reads TGTGCCTGGGGAACAGGGGGCTACACTGAAGCTTTCTTT.

This clone was found once. The V gene is TRBV19, the J gene TRBJ1-2; D is unclear. The CDR3 is made up of 12 amino acids. Germline CDR1 reads LNHDA; CDR2 reads SQIVND (reference sequence). Trimming took off 7 bases at V and 5 bases at J, with 11 bases between the two ends. The CDR3 DNA follows: TGTGCCAGTATTGATGGACTATATGGCTACACCTTC. Its translation is CASIDGLYGYTF.

The J gene is TRBJ2-5, the V gene TRBV30; 11 bases are shared with TRBD2. Trimming at V came to 4 bases and at J to 2 bases, leaving 12 bases not matched to a gene. Germline CDR1 is GTSNPN and CDR2 is SVGIG (reference sequence). The CDR3 is made up of 17 amino acids. In nucleotides, the CDR3 is TGTGCCTGGACTACGAATTGGGGACTAGCGGAGCAAGAGACCCAGTACTTC. Translation gives CAWTTNWGLAEQETQYF.

This sequence joins TRBV7-9 and TRBJ1-6; a possible D gene is TRBD1 (6 bases). Trimming took off 2 bases at V and 8 bases at J, with 13 bases between the two ends. This CDR3 region has 15 residues. Germline CDR1 reads SEHNR; CDR2 reads FQNEAQ (reference sequence). CDR3 DNA sequence: TGTGCCAGCAGCTTAAGAGGGGGGGGTTATTCACCCCTCCACTTT. Its protein product is CASSLRGGGYSPLHF.

The chain combines TRBV10-3 with TRBJ2-5; tentative D call: TRBD2 (6 bases). The germline V and J ends were trimmed by 0 bases and 2 bases, with 7 bases remaining between them. Germline V gene data show CDR1 as ENHRY and CDR2 as SYGVKD. CDR3 size: 14 residues. The CDR3 nucleotides read TGTGCCATCAGTGAGTCGAGCGGGCAAGAGACCCAGTACTTC. Amino acids: CAISESSGQETQYF.

In its sample, this clone was seen once. The chain joins TRBV19 to TRBJ1-1, with D hard to call. The CDR3 extends over 11 amino acids. Trimming removed 4 bases at V and 11 bases at J, with 11 bases between. Germline V gene data show CDR1 as LNHDA and CDR2 as SQIVND (reference sequence). The CDR3 DNA is TGTGCCAGTAGTAGCGGAATTGGGGCTTTCTTT. This sequence encodes CASSSGIGAFF.

The rearrangement links TRBV6-1 to TRBJ2-5; TRBD2 might be the D (6 bases). V was pared by 6 bases and J by 2 bases, with 16 bases between. This CDR3 is 15 amino acids long. CDR1 is MNHNS, CDR2 SASEGT, per germline. The CDR3 reads CASSGGIGNQETQYF. The CDR3 DNA follows: TGTGCCAGCAGCGGCGGGATAGGAAATCAAGAGACCCAGTACTTC.

This chain links TRBV15 with TRBJ1-4; 10 nucleotides line up with TRBD1. Trimming took 3 bases from V and 7 from J; bases not matched to a gene: 2. Germline values: CDR1 LNHNV, CDR2 YYDKDF (reference sequence). This CDR3 comprises 14 residues. CDR3 residues: CATSRGQGSEKLFF. The CDR3 DNA reads TGTGCCACCAGCAGGGGACAGGGGAGTGAAAAACTGTTTTTT.

This sequence joins TRBV12-5 and TRBJ2-1; tentative D call: TRBD1 (6 bases). CDR1 is LGHNT, CDR2 FRNRAP, per germline. The CDR3 runs 16 residues. V lost 3 bases and J lost 2, with 14 bases in between. DNA for the CDR3: TGTGCTAGTGGTTTCAGTCAGGGGATGGCCTACAATGAGCAGTTCTTC. Amino acid sequence: CASGFSQGMAYNEQFF.